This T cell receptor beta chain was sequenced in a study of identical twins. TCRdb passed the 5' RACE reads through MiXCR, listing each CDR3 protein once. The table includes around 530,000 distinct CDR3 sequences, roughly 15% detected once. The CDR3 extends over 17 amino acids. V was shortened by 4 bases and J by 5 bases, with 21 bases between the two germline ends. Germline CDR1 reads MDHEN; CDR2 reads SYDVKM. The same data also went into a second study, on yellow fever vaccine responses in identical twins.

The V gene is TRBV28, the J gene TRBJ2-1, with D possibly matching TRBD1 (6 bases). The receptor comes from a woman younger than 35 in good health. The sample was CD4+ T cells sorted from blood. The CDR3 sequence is CASSSLRRQGKNNEQFF. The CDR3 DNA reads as TGTGCCAGCAGTTCCCTGAGGCGTCAGGGGAAGAACAATGAGCAGTTCTTC.